Sequencing of this T cell receptor beta chain was carried out in a study of tumor-infiltrating lymphocytes in localized non-small cell lung cancer. Turning to the study itself: Some samples were collected after neoadjuvant chemotherapy; smokers, never-smokers and several histologies were included. Notes on the study in general: Each assay used a separate piece of the same tissue.

The protocol was immunoSEQ multiplex PCR, while the TCRdb copy is restricted to in-frame clones and leaves out a portion. Of roughly 5,800 clones listed, around 67% are singletons. As to this clone: Its antigen is not known.

Looked up from germline, CDR1 is SQVTM and CDR2 is ANQGSEA. There are 13 residues in the CDR3. V was cut by 3 bases and J by 4 bases, with 10 bases left in between. J is TRBJ1-3 and V is TRBV29-1; perhaps TRBD1 as D (6 bases). The sequence was obtained from a human donor with non-small cell lung cancer. Sequencing was done on a sample of uninvolved lung tissue not adjacent to the tumor. This CDR3 is CSVDSGAGNTIYF. The CDR3 bases are TGCAGCGTTGATTCAGGGGCCGGAAACACCATATATTTT.